This is a list of T cell receptor beta chains from one sample in a study of CD8+CD57+ T cells in acquired aplastic anemia. From the reads, TCRdb called clonotypes with MiXCR, one entry per CDR3 protein. The profile shows under 200,000 distinct CDR3 sequences, about 48% of them singletons. The sequencing sample was made of sorted CD4+, CD8+, or CD8+CD57+ T cells (not recorded which) from PBMCs. The receptors come from a human donor in good health. The CDR3 runs from the conserved cysteine through the conserved F or W. A D gene is named only where the DNA matches it firmly. Rows may omit the clone size; those that give it use once, few, many or a size class.

>TRBJ2-7|-|TRBV6-1|-
TGTGCCAGCAGCAACAATGGATACGAGCAGTACTTC
CASSNNGYEQYF
>TRBJ1-2|TRBD1|TRBV10-3|-
TGTGCCATCAGGCTACAGGGGACCGCTAACTATGGCTACACCTTC
CAIRLQGTANYGYTF
>TRBJ2-7|TRBD2|TRBV10-1|many
TGCGCCAGCAGTGAATATAGCGGGAGCTCCTACGAGCAGTACTTC
CASSEYSGSSYEQYF
>TRBJ1-2|-|TRBV15|-
TGTGCCACCGGCAGAGAGGGGGGGCCGCAGGGCTATACCTTC
CATGREGGPQGYTF
>TRBJ1-2|TRBD1|TRBV19|-
TGTGCCAGTAGGGACAGGGGCTATGGCTACACCTTC
CASRDRGYGYTF
>TRBJ2-7|-|TRBV20-1|many
TGCAGTGCTCATTCGGGGGCCAGAGACGAGCAGTACTTC
CSAHSGARDEQYF
>TRBJ2-3|TRBD2|TRBV24-1|many
TGTGCCACCAGTGATTACAGCGGGGGGCCCGGTACGCAGTATTTT
CATSDYSGGPGTQYF
>TRBJ1-5|-|TRBV10-3|-
TGTGCCATCAGGGAAGACAGTCGGAATCAGCCCCAGCATTTT
CAIREDSRNQPQHF
>TRBJ2-7|-|TRBV2|-
TGTGCCAGCAGATTTGGCTACGAGCAGTACTTC
CASRFGYEQYF
>TRBJ1-4|-|TRBV6-1|-
TGTGCCAGCAGTGGAATGGGGGACGCGCGGGAAAAACTGTTTTTT
CASSGMGDAREKLFF
>TRBJ2-2|-|TRBV11-1|many
TGTGCCAGCAGCTTAGCTCTCAGTTCCCCCTGGGACGGGGAGCTGTTTTTT
CASSLALSSPWDGELFF
>TRBJ2-5|-|TRBV2|-
TGTGCCAGCAGCCAGGACGGCCAAGAGACCCAGTACTTC
CASSQDGQETQYF
>TRBJ1-6|-|TRBV15|-
TGTGCCACCAGCAGAGGTGGAGGGAAAAGTTCACCCCTCCACTTT
CATSRGGGKSSPLHF
>TRBJ2-7|TRBD2|TRBV6-8|once
TGTGCCAGCCGTATGAGGACTAGCGCTTACTACGAGCAGTACTTC
CASRMRTSAYYEQYF
>TRBJ2-5|TRBD1|TRBV4-1|-
TGCGCCAGCAGCCGAGAACAGGGGGTGGAGACCCAGTACTTC
CASSREQGVETQYF
>TRBJ2-3|-|TRBV6-2/TRBV6-3|once
TGTGCCAGCAGTTGCTCGTGGCAGGGATTTACAGATACGCAGTATTTT
CASSCSWQGFTDTQYF
>TRBJ2-2|TRBD1|TRBV7-6|-
TGTGCCAGCAGCACCAGGGACAGAGACACCGAGGAGCTGTTTTTT
CASSTRDRDTEELFF
>TRBJ1-2|TRBD1|TRBV5-4|many
TGTGCCAGCAGCCCGGGACAGGTTGGCTATGGCTACACCTTC
CASSPGQVGYGYTF
>TRBJ1-1|-|TRBV7-7|-
TGTGCCATCTCGCACGAGGTGAACACTGAAGCTTTCTTT
CAISHEVNTEAFF
>TRBJ2-2|TRBD1|TRBV10-1|once
TGCGCCAGCAGTGAGTCGGACAGGGGATTAACCGGGGAGCTGTTTTTT
CASSESDRGLTGELFF
>TRBJ1-2|TRBD1|TRBV20-1|-
TGCAGTGCCCCGGACAGGGCTGAAAGTCTCTTC
CSAPDRAESLF
>TRBJ2-7|TRBD1|TRBV6-2/TRBV6-3|-
TGTGCCAGCAGCTACAGTACATTTAGGACAGGGGTCCACGAGCAGTACTTC
CASSYSTFRTGVHEQYF
>TRBJ2-7|-|TRBV19|-
TGTGCCAGTAGTATAGGTAGCGGTGCCTACGAGCAGTACTTC
CASSIGSGAYEQYF